The 18 T cell receptor beta chains given below trace back to one sample, sequenced in a study of PD-1 blockade in classical Hodgkin lymphoma. Documented time point: cycle 4 day 1 (C4D1), after around six weeks of nivolumab. Exposure to brentuximab vedotin varied, and each patient had relapsed following autologous stem cell transplantation. Investigators isolated CD4+ T cells from thawed PBMCs through magnetic negative selection. Assay: immunoSEQ multiplex PCR; the TCRdb copy retains only in-frame clones and omits some. The sample has fewer than 35,000 clones, approximately 86% seen once; the top ten hold approximately 0.49%. The sample in question was CD4+ T cells from blood, obtained before the fourth cycle of nivolumab. Receptor source: a human donor with classical Hodgkin lymphoma.

This rearrangement joins TRBV6-5 to TRBJ2-5, with TRBD2 matching 12 bases. Germline V gene lookup returns CDR1 MNHEY and CDR2 SVGAGI. The CDR3 has 15 residues. V trimming: 5 bases; J trimming: 3 bases; junction bases outside the gene matches: 4. Here the CDR3 DNA reads TGTGCCAGCAGTCGATGGACTAGCGGGAAAGAGACCCAGTACTTC. Its protein is CASSRWTSGKETQYF.

The chain recombines TRBV28 with TRBJ1-5, with D perhaps matching TRBD1 (6 bases). Germline CDR1 reads MDHEN; CDR2 reads SYDVKM. V was pared by 7 bases and J by 3 bases, with 16 bases between. CDR3 length: 15 amino acids. The CDR3 spells CASKQQGGVNQPQHF. The CDR3 DNA is TGTGCCAGCAAACAACAGGGTGGGGTCAATCAGCCCCAGCATTTT.

The V call is TRBV6-4, the J call TRBJ1-5; no firm D call. The germline V and J ends were trimmed by 4 bases and 3 bases, with 7 bases remaining between them. In germline, CDR1 is MRHNA, CDR2 SNTAGT. The CDR3 contains 13 residues. The CDR3 DNA follows: TGTGCCAGCAGTGGTCAGGCCAATCAGCCCCAGCATTTT. As protein: CASSGQANQPQHF.

The chain recombines TRBV7-2 with TRBJ1-2; D is uncertain. The CDR3 runs 13 residues. The V end lost 3 bases, the J end lost 2 bases, and 7 bases lay between the germline ends. CDR1 is SGHTA, CDR2 FQGNSA, per germline. The CDR3 region is CASSFSTNYGYTF. CDR3 nucleotides: TGTGCCAGCAGCTTCTCCACCAACTATGGCTACACCTTC.

The chain combines TRBV28 with TRBJ2-3; D might be TRBD1 or TRBD2, each matching 5 bases. Germline V gives CDR1 MDHEN, CDR2 SYDVKM. CDR3 size: 15 residues. Trimming took off 3 bases at V and 3 bases at J, with 13 bases between the two ends. CDR3 amino acids: CASSFWGRGTDTQYF. DNA of the CDR3: TGTGCCAGCAGTTTTTGGGGGAGAGGGACAGATACGCAGTATTTT.

The DNA of the CDR3 is TGTGCCAGCAGGGACCTCATCCTCACAGATACGCAGTATTTT. This sequence encodes CASRDLILTDTQYF. The chain has TRBV6-5 and TRBJ2-3, with D hard to call. V lost 6 bases and J lost 2, with 12 bases in between. Germline V gene data show CDR1 as MNHEY and CDR2 as SVGAGI. The CDR3 sequence is 14 residues long.

The CDR3 here is CASSSQGLRQPQHF. CDR3 nucleotide sequence: TGTGCCAGCAGTTCACAGGGGTTGCGTCAGCCCCAGCATTTT. The V call is TRBV28, the J call TRBJ1-5; 7 nucleotides match TRBD1. CDR1 is MDHEN and CDR2 is SYDVKM in the germline V gene. The CDR3 is 14 residues long. J lost 6 bases, V lost 4 bases, and 6 bases had no gene match.

In nucleotides, the CDR3 is TGCGCCAGCAGACCCACCCCAGGGGGATCCTACTACGAGCAGTACTTC. Translated, it gives CASRPTPGGSYYEQYF. V is TRBV5-1 and J is TRBJ2-7, with 7 bases lining up with TRBD1. V trimming: 5 bases; J trimming: 3 bases; junction bases outside the gene matches: 14. The CDR3 has 16 residues. Germline loops: CDR1 SGHRS, CDR2 YFSETQ.

The rearrangement joins TRBV11-2 to TRBJ2-1, with a tentative D call TRBD2 (6 bases). Germline CDR1 SGHAT, CDR2 FQNNGV. Trimming cost V 3 bases and J 7 bases, with 10 bases left between them. The CDR3 sequence is 13 residues long. CDR3 in amino acids: CASSLEGVNEQFF. CDR3 bases: TGTGCCAGCAGCTTGGAGGGAGTAAATGAGCAGTTCTTC.

In this sample, this clone turned up a few times. The V call is TRBV28, the J call TRBJ1-2; the match to TRBD1 covers 9 bases. CDR3 length: 17 amino acids. CDR1 and CDR2 from the germline V gene are MDHEN and SYDVKM. V trimming: 4 bases; J trimming: 8 bases; junction bases outside the gene matches: 17. CDR3: CASSSPGQGLASGGYTF. The CDR3 DNA reads as TGTGCCAGCAGTTCGCCGGGACAGGGTCTGGCCTCTGGGGGCTACACCTTC.

The V gene is TRBV2, the J gene TRBJ2-7; TRBD1 aligns across 7 bases. CDR3 length equals 14 residues. V dropped 6 bases and J dropped 0; count of bases not matched to a gene: 5. In germline, CDR1 is SNHLY, CDR2 FYNNEI. CDR3 bases: TGTGCCAGCAGCACCGGGACAGACTCCTACGAGCAGTACTTC. Protein: CASSTGTDSYEQYF.

The chain links TRBV21-1 to TRBJ2-1; the D call in the table, TRBD2, was not verified against the DNA. TRBV21-1 is a pseudogene segment. The CDR3 loop spans 18 amino acids. The CDR3 nucleotides read TGTGCCAGCAGCAAAGAGGGTAGCGCGAACCCCTCCTACAATGAGCAGTTCTTC. Translating gives CASSKEGSANPSYNEQFF.

The chain has TRBV6-5 and TRBJ2-5; D gene unclear. The last part of the DNA fits TRBJ2-7 better; the J call may be wrong. The CDR3 spans 12 residues. Germline V CDR1 and CDR2: MNHEY, SVGAGI. CDR3 sequence (DNA): TGTGCCAGCACCTCCGCTGGACACGAGCAGTACTTC. Translating it yields CASTSAGHEQYF.

A single count supports this clone. The J gene is TRBJ2-5, the V gene TRBV11-2; TRBD2 matches at 10 bases. Germline V gene lookup returns CDR1 SGHAT and CDR2 FQNNGV. V shed 2 bases, J shed 1 base, and the junction held 4 bases outside the gene matches. The CDR3 is 16 amino acids. The CDR3 spells CASSLMASGGQETQYF. The CDR3 DNA reads TGTGCCAGCAGCTTAATGGCTAGCGGGGGCCAAGAGACCCAGTACTTC.

The rearrangement uses TRBV20-1 and TRBJ2-1; TRBD1 matches at 8 bases. The CDR3 has 10 amino acids. Germline CDR1 is DFQATT and CDR2 is SNEGSKA (reference sequence). V lost 6 bases to trimming and J lost 12 bases; unmatched junction nucleotides: 4. As DNA, the CDR3 is TGCAGTGCCGACAGGGGTGGGCAGTTCTTC. Translation gives CSADRGGQFF.

V is TRBV5-1 and J is TRBJ2-3; D is undetermined. CDR3 length: 11 residues. Germline V CDR1 and CDR2: SGHRS, YFSETQ. Trimming pared 4 bases from V and 4 bases from J, leaving 4 bases between. As DNA, the CDR3 is TGCGCCAGCAGCCTGTCAGATACGCAGTATTTT. Translated: CASSLSDTQYF.

This chain links TRBV7-2 with TRBJ2-7; D uncertain. V was shortened by 4 bases and J by 3 bases, with 10 bases between the two germline ends. Germline loops: CDR1 SGHTA, CDR2 FQGNSA. The CDR3 loop spans 13 amino acids. CDR3 sequence: CASSSQYLYEQYF. CDR3 DNA: TGTGCCAGCAGCTCCCAGTACCTCTACGAGCAGTACTTC. Full variable domain (outside the CDR3, taken from reference TRBV7-2 and TRBJ2-7): GAGVSQSPSNKVTEKGKDVELRCDPISGHTALYWYRQSLGQGLEFLIYFQGNSAPDKSGLPSDRFSAERTGGSVSTLTIQRTQQEDSAVYLCASSSQYLYEQYFGPGTRLTVT.

V is TRBV4-1 and J is TRBJ2-2; D is uncertain. This CDR3 comprises 12 residues. CDR1 is MGHRA, CDR2 YSYEKL, per germline. Trimming pared 5 bases from V and 3 bases from J, leaving 4 bases between. The CDR3 reads CASSSYTGELFF. In nucleotides, the CDR3 is TGCGCCAGCAGCTCGTACACCGGGGAGCTGTTTTTT.